These T cell receptor beta chains were read from a single sample in a study of metastatic and nonmetastatic thyroid tumors. TCRdb ran MiXCR on the PCR reads. The repertoire has 30,000 to 45,000 clones, approximately 20% of them found once; the top ten carry around 17%. Source material: blood. Receptor source: a female donor with papillary thyroid cancer or a benign thyroid nodule (not recorded which). Some clones in this sample may be carry-over from other donors' samples. Both conserved end residues are part of each CDR3. D genes are given only for firm matches. Size is stated for part of the rows, as once, few or many counts, or as a class when the clone is expanded.

abundance	d_gene	j_gene	v_gene	CDR3nt	CDR3aa
many	-	TRBJ1-6	TRBV5-1	TGCGCCAGCAGCTTGACAGGGTTGAATTCACCCCTCCACTTT	CASSLTGLNSPLHF
many	TRBD2	TRBJ2-7	TRBV4-3	TGCGCCAGCAGCCAAGGGGCAGCGGGGCCAGCCTACGAGCAGTACTTC	CASSQGAAGPAYEQYF
many	-	TRBJ1-1	TRBV14	TGTGCCAGCAGCCAAGAAATCTACACTGAAGCTTTCTTT	CASSQEIYTEAFF
many	-	TRBJ1-1	TRBV3-1	TGTGCCAGCAGCCAAGACCCCAGGGACACTGAAGCTTTCTTT	CASSQDPRDTEAFF
-	-	TRBJ2-1	TRBV5-1	TGCGCCAGCATCTTGGGGGGTAAAAATGAGCAGTTCTTC	CASILGGKNEQFF
-	-	TRBJ2-7	TRBV20-1	TGCAGTGCTAGAAGACTAGGGGGGGTATACGAGCAGTACTTC	CSARRLGGVYEQYF
many	-	TRBJ2-7	TRBV4-3	TGCGCCAGCAGCCAAGATCGAGGGAGCGAGCAGTACTTC	CASSQDRGSEQYF
-	-	TRBJ2-2	TRBV29-1	TGCAGCGTTGAACTGGTCCAGAGCGTTGCCTGGGAGCTGTTTTTT	CSVELVQSVAWELFF
medium-sized	TRBD1	TRBJ2-2	TRBV28	TGTGCCAGCAGATCCCCCGGGACAGTCCTAATCAACACCGGGGAGCTGTTTTTT	CASRSPGTVLINTGELFF
few	TRBD1	TRBJ1-3	TRBV5-1	TGCGCCAGCAGCGGTTCGACAGGGATCTCTGGAAACACCATATATTTT	CASSGSTGISGNTIYF
many	TRBD1	TRBJ1-3	TRBV19	TGTGCCAGTAACCCCCGGGACAGGGTTGGAAACACCATATATTTT	CASNPRDRVGNTIYF
many	-	TRBJ1-4	TRBV30	TGTGCCTGGAGTGGCCCGACAGCCGAAAAACTGTTTTTT	CAWSGPTAEKLFF
-	-	TRBJ1-2	TRBV20-1	TGCAGTGCTAGAGATTTAAACAGGGCAGGGGGCTACACCTTC	CSARDLNRAGGYTF
-	-	TRBJ2-7	TRBV6-7	TGTGCCAGGCCCATGGCAGACAGAGGGGGTTACTACGAGCAGTACTTC	CARPMADRGGYYEQYF
many	-	TRBJ2-1	TRBV3-1	TGTGCCAGCAGCCCCGACTATCGACTGCCCAATGAGCAGTTCTTC	CASSPDYRLPNEQFF
once	-	TRBJ2-1	TRBV11-3	TGTGCCAGCAGCAGAGGACTGGGAAATGAGCAGTTCTTC	CASSRGLGNEQFF
few	-	TRBJ2-3	TRBV15	TGTGCCACCAGCAGACATACCGTAGCATATACGCAGTATTTT	CATSRHTVAYTQYF
-	TRBD2	TRBJ2-7	TRBV13	TGTGCCAGCAGCCCTCGACTAGCGGGAGTCTACGAGCAGTACTTC	CASSPRLAGVYEQYF
many	-	TRBJ1-5	TRBV30	TGTGCCTGGAGTCCTACAGGCGATCAGCCCCAGCATTTT	CAWSPTGDQPQHF
many	-	TRBJ2-3	TRBV19	TGTGCCAGTAGTATGGTGACAGGACCAGATACGCAGTATTTT	CASSMVTGPDTQYF
once	-	TRBJ2-7	TRBV20-1	TGCAGTGCAATTCCTCTTCTCGAGGGATCCTACGAGCAGTACTTC	CSAIPLLEGSYEQYF
many	TRBD2	TRBJ2-3	TRBV5-1	TGCGCCAGCAGCTTGACTAGCGGAGGGGTGGCAGATACGCAGTATTTT	CASSLTSGGVADTQYF
-	TRBD2	TRBJ2-1	TRBV20-1	TGCAGTGCTAGAGCCCACCGGTGGACTAGCGGGGGGAATGAGCAGTTCTTC	CSARAHRWTSGGNEQFF
few	TRBD2	TRBJ2-7	TRBV20-1	TGCAGTTCTAGAGATCCCCGACTAGCGTCCTTCTACGAGCAGTACTTC	CSSRDPRLASFYEQYF
many	TRBD2	TRBJ2-1	TRBV28	TGTGCCAGCAGCCAAATTAGCGGGAGCTCCTACAATGAGCAGTTCTTC	CASSQISGSSYNEQFF
many	-	TRBJ2-7	TRBV30	TGTGCCTGGAGTCCAGGCCCAAGGGGCCACTACGAGCAGTACTTC	CAWSPGPRGHYEQYF
few	-	TRBJ2-1	TRBV12-3/TRBV12-4	TGTGCCAGCAGTTTAGCGGCTTACAATGAGCAGTTCTTC	CASSLAAYNEQFF
few	-	TRBJ2-2	TRBV5-1	TGCGCCAGCAAGGGCAGCCCGAACACCGGGGAGCTGTTTTTT	CASKGSPNTGELFF
few	-	TRBJ2-7	TRBV27	TGTGCCTGCCCGGCGCTGGATACCTACGAGCAGTACTTC	CACPALDTYEQYF
many	-	TRBJ2-7	TRBV20-1	TGCAGTGCTAGTCACGCCGGTCCGGAAGGACTTACCTACGAGCAGTACTTC	CSASHAGPEGLTYEQYF
many	-	TRBJ2-6	TRBV2	TGTGCCAGCAGAGTAGCTGGGACCAACGTCCTGACTTTC	CASRVAGTNVLTF
-	TRBD1	TRBJ1-2	TRBV4-3	TGCGCCAGCAGCCAAGATGTAAGGGGGCCTCTCTATGGCTACACCTTC	CASSQDVRGPLYGYTF
many	-	TRBJ1-6	TRBV13	TGTGCCAGCAGCTTAGGGGATGGGTCCTATAATTCACCCCTCCACTTT	CASSLGDGSYNSPLHF
-	-	TRBJ2-6	TRBV6-2/TRBV6-3	TGTGCAAGCAGTTACTCCTGGGCCTCTAGTACAACCTCTGGGGCCAACGTCCTGACCTTC	CASSYSWASSTTSGANVLTF
many	-	TRBJ2-1	TRBV29-1	TGCAGCGTTGAAGGGACAGTCGACAATGAGCAGTTCTTC	CSVEGTVDNEQFF
medium-sized	-	TRBJ1-1	TRBV28	TGTGCCAGCAGTTTAGGTCAAGAAGCTTTCTTT	CASSLGQEAFF
many	-	TRBJ2-5	TRBV7-2	TGTGCCAGCAGCTTAGTAGTCCGGGAGACCCAGTACTTC	CASSLVVRETQYF
few	TRBD1	TRBJ2-7	TRBV6-5	TGTGCCAGCAGTTACGGGTATGGGACAGGGGGGTACGAGCAGTACTTC	CASSYGYGTGGYEQYF
few	-	TRBJ2-2	TRBV12-3/TRBV12-4	TGTGCCAGCAGTTTATCAGGGAGGAGCACCGGGGAGCTGTTTTTT	CASSLSGRSTGELFF
many	TRBD1	TRBJ1-2	TRBV30	TGTGCCTGGAGTGTATTAGGCAGGGGGCGGACCTATGGCTACACCTTC	CAWSVLGRGRTYGYTF
few	TRBD2	TRBJ2-5	TRBV10-1	TGCGCCAGTAGCCCCGGACTAGCGGGAGAAGAGACCCAGTACTTC	CASSPGLAGEETQYF
many	-	TRBJ2-3	TRBV28	TGTGCCAGCAGTTTAGAGAGTCCCGGTACGCAGTATTTT	CASSLESPGTQYF